The T cell receptor (beta chain) under discussion was sequenced for a study of beta chain features in type 1 diabetes. Overall study findings and caveats: Shortening that was moderate but significant affected the TCRB CDR3s of Type 1 diabetes patients in all four CD4+ subsets.

Expressed TCRB transcripts were sequenced because the isolated RNA had all been reverse transcribed beforehand. The protocol was immunoSEQ multiplex PCR, while the TCRdb copy is restricted to in-frame clones and leaves out a portion. Among under 400,000 clones listed, around 13% were seen once. As regards this clone: The target antigen is unknown.

Germline V gene lookup returns CDR1 MNHNY and CDR2 SVGAGI (reference sequence). CDR3 size: 13 residues. Trimming stripped 2 bases from V and 3 bases from J, with 8 bases between. The sequenced sample was naive CD4+ T cells from blood. The clonotype comes from a woman aged 18-35 years with type 1 diabetes. The chain is built from TRBV6-6 and TRBJ2-7; TRBD2 might be the D (5 bases). This CDR3 reads CASSYPSFYEQYF. As DNA, the CDR3 is TGTGCCAGCAGTTACCCTAGCTTCTACGAGCAGTACTTC.